This T cell receptor beta chain is drawn from a study of blood T cells in healthy people across ages. The authors ran a second PCR of about 6 to 12 cycles using a sample-barcoded 5' primer and a J-beta primer mix. Each cDNA molecule was tagged by a template-switch adaptor with 12 random nucleotides. Each CDR3 protein gets one entry after TCRdb re-called the 5' RACE reads with MiXCR. The sample consists of about 400,000 distinct CDR3 sequences, about half of them appearing once. The CDR3 totals 15 residues. V was pared by 2 bases and J by 3 bases, with 5 bases of the junction left unmatched. From germline, CDR1 is ENHRY and CDR2 SYGVKD. With respect to this clonotype: Its specificity is not known.

Regarding the study as a whole: Long-lived and aged donors differed, with more naive CD4+ cells and higher diversity in the long-lived.

Researchers isolated at least 6 million PBMCs per sample. This clonotype was sampled from a man in his sixties in good health. The specimen was blood. The chain uses TRBV10-3 and TRBJ2-3; 7 positions agree with TRBD2. The DNA for the CDR3 is TGTGCCATCAGTGAGCCAGCGGGGCCAACAGATACGCAGTATTTT. Its translation: CAISEPAGPTDTQYF.